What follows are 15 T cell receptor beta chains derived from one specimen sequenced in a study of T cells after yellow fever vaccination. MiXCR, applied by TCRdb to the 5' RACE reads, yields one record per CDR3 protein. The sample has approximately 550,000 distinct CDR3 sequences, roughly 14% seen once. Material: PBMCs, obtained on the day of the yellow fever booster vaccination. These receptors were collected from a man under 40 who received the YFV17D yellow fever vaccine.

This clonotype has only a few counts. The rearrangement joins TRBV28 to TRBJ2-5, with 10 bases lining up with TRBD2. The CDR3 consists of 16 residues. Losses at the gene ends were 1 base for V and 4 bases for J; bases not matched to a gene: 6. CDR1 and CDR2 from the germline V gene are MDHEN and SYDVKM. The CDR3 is CASSLLSGTSAETQYF. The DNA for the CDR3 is TGTGCCAGCAGTTTATTATCCGGGACTAGCGCAGAGACCCAGTACTTC. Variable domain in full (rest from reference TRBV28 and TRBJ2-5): DVKVTQSSRYLVKRTGEKVFLECVQDMDHENMFWYRQDPGLGLRLIYFSYDVKMKEKGDIPEGYSVSREKKERFSLILESASTNQTSMYLCASSLLSGTSAETQYFGPGTRLLVL.

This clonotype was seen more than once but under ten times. The CDR3 DNA sequence: TGTGCCATCAGTGTGGCGGGAGAACAGTACTTC. This codes for CAISVAGEQYF. This rearrangement joins TRBV10-3 to TRBJ2-7, with TRBD2 matching over 7 bases. Trimming cost V 4 bases and J 10 bases; bases outside gene matches: 4. The CDR3 has 11 residues. Germline V CDR1 and CDR2: ENHRY, SYGVKD.

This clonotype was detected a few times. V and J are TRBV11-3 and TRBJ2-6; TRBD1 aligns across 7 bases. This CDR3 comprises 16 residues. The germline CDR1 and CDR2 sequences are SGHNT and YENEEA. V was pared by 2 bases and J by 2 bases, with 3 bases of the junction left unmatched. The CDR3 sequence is CASSLNRGPGANVLTF. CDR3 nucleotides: TGTGCCAGCAGCTTAAACAGGGGCCCTGGGGCCAACGTCCTGACTTTC.

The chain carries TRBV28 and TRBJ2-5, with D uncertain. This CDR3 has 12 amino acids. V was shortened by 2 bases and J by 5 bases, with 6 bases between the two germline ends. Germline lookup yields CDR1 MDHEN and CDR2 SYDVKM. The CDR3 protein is CASSLRDETQYF. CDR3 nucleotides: TGTGCCAGCAGTTTACGAGATGAGACCCAGTACTTC.

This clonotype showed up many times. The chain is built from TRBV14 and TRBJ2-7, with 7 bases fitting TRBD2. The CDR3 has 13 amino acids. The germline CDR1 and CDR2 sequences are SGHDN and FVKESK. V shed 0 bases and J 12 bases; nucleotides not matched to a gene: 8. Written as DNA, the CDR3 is TGTGCCAGCAGCCAAGACCTAGGACTAGACCTGTACTTC. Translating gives CASSQDLGLDLYF.

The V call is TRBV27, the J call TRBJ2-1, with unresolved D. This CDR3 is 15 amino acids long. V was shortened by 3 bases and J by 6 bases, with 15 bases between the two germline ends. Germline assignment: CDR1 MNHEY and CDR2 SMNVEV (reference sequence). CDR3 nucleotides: TGTGCCAGCAGTTTCGGTCAGGCAGGCCCCAATGAGCAGTTCTTC. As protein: CASSFGQAGPNEQFF.

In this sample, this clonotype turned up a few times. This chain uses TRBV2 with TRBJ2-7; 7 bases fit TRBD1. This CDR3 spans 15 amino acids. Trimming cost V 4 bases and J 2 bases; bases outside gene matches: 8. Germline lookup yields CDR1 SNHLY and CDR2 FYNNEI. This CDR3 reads CASSADRAVTYEQYF. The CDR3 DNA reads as TGTGCCAGCAGTGCCGACAGGGCAGTAACCTACGAGCAGTACTTC.

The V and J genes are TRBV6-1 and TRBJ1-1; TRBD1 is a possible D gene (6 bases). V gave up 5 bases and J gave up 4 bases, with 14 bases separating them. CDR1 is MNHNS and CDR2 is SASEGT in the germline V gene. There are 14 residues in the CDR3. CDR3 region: CASSPGAGGTEAFF. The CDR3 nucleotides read TGTGCCAGCAGTCCGGGGGCGGGGGGCACTGAAGCTTTCTTT.

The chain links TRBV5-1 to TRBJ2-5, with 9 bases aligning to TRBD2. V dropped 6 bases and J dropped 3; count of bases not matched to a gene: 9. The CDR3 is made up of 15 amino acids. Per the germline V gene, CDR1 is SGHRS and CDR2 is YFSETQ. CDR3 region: CASNPAGGIKETQYF. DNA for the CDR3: TGCGCCAGCAATCCAGCGGGAGGCATTAAAGAGACCCAGTACTTC.

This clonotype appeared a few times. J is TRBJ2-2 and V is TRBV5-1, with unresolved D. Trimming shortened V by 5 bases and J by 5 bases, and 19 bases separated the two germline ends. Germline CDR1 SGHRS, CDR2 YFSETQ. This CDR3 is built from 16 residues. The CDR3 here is CASSSPSASGTGELFF. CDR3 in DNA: TGCGCCAGCAGTAGTCCAAGTGCCTCGGGTACCGGGGAGCTGTTTTTT.

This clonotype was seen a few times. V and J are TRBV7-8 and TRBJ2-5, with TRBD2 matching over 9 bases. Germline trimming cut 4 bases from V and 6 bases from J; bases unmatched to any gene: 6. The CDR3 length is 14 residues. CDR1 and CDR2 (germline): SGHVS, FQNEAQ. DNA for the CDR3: TGTGCCAGCAGCTACCTAGCGGGGATACAGACCCAGTACTTC. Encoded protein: CASSYLAGIQTQYF.

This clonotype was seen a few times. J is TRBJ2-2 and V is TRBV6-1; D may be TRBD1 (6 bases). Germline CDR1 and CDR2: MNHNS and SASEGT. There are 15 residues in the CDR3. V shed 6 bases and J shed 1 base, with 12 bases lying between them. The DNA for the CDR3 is TGTGCCAGCAGCTCCCTGGGACAGAACACCGGGGAGCTGTTTTTT. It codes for CASSSLGQNTGELFF.

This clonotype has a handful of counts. CDR3 in DNA: TGTGCCAGCGCTAGTTTCAATGAGCAGTTCTTC. Protein sequence: CASASFNEQFF. This sequence joins TRBV28 and TRBJ2-1; D call uncertain. Germline V gene lookup returns CDR1 MDHEN and CDR2 SYDVKM. The V end was cut by 8 bases, the J end by 6 bases, with 8 bases between. The length of the CDR3 is 11 residues.

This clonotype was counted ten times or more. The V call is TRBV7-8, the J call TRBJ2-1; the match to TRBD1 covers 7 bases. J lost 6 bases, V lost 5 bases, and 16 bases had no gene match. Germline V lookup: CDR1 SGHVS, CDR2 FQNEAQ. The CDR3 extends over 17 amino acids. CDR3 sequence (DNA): TGTGCCAGCAGCCTAGGGCCCACGGGACAGATCACCAATGAGCAGTTCTTC. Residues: CASSLGPTGQITNEQFF.

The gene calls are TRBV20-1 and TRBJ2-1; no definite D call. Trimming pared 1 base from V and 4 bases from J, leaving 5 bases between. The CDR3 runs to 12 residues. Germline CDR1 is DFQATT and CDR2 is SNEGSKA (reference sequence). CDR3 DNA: TGCAGTGCTAGAGTGGCTTACAATGAGCAGTTCTTC. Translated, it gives CSARVAYNEQFF.